These T cell receptor beta chains were read from a single sample in a study of identical twins. MiXCR was run by TCRdb on the 5' RACE reads, yielding one entry per CDR3 protein. The sample records 450,000 or so distinct CDR3 sequences, 24% being singletons. This same sample was also part of a study on T cells expressing NK-cell markers.

The specimen was CD4+ T cells sorted from blood. The receptor source for this set is a woman aged 18-29 years in good health. CDR3s include the opening cysteine and the closing phenylalanine or tryptophan. A D gene is named only where the DNA matches it firmly. Expanded clones get a size class; other rows say once, few or many, or leave the size out.

V gene,J gene,D gene,clone size,CDR3 protein,CDR3 DNA
TRBV11-2,TRBJ2-5,.,.,CASSEVRETQYF,TGTGCCAGCAGCGAGGTCAGGGAGACCCAGTACTTC
TRBV27,TRBJ2-2,.,.,CASSPWSGELFF,TGTGCCAGCAGTCCATGGTCAGGGGAGCTGTTTTTT
TRBV5-1,TRBJ1-1,TRBD1,.,CASSHQGARSTEAFF,TGCGCCAGCAGTCATCAGGGGGCGCGTAGTACTGAAGCTTTCTTT
TRBV20-1,TRBJ2-3,TRBD1,.,CSAYTGTGEDTQYF,TGCAGTGCTTACACCGGGACAGGGGAAGATACGCAGTATTTT
TRBV12-3/TRBV12-4,TRBJ2-1,.,few,CASSFLLSSYNEQFF,TGTGCCAGCAGTTTTCTTCTGTCCTCCTACAATGAGCAGTTCTTC
TRBV7-8,TRBJ2-5,.,.,CASSLVRTVETQYF,TGTGCCAGCAGCTTAGTCCGGACGGTCGAGACCCAGTACTTC
TRBV6-2/TRBV6-3,TRBJ2-7,TRBD2,few,CASSYPGLALKNPYF,TGTGCCAGCAGTTATCCGGGACTAGCGCTCAAAAATCCGTACTTC
TRBV5-1,TRBJ2-5,TRBD1,.,CASSLQGQAETQYF,TGCGCCAGCAGCTTGCAAGGACAGGCGGAGACCCAGTACTTC
TRBV5-1,TRBJ1-2,.,many,CASSLDSRSNYGYTF,TGCGCCAGCAGCTTGGACAGCCGATCTAACTATGGCTACACCTTC
TRBV12-3/TRBV12-4,TRBJ2-7,.,.,CASSPRFSSYEQYF,TGTGCCAGCAGCCCCCGCTTTAGCTCCTACGAGCAGTACTTC
TRBV12-3/TRBV12-4,TRBJ1-5,.,few,CASSLGGAGDQPQHF,TGTGCCAGCAGTTTGGGTGGGGCCGGAGATCAGCCCCAGCATTTT
TRBV20-1,TRBJ2-3,TRBD2,.,CSASGLAGSTDTQYF,TGCAGTGCTTCCGGACTAGCGGGATCCACAGATACGCAGTATTTT
TRBV5-1,TRBJ2-2,.,.,CASRELTGELFF,TGCGCCAGCAGAGAGTTGACCGGGGAGCTGTTTTTT
TRBV20-1,TRBJ2-7,.,few,CSARISTEQYF,TGCAGTGCTAGAATCTCGACGGAGCAGTACTTC
TRBV9,TRBJ2-5,.,.,CASSVGNSRTQYF,TGTGCCAGCAGCGTAGGCAATAGCCGGACCCAGTACTTC
TRBV24-1,TRBJ2-1,TRBD1,few,CATGDRDSSYNEQFF,TGTGCCACCGGAGACAGGGATTCCTCCTACAATGAGCAGTTCTTC
TRBV6-6,TRBJ1-2,.,few,CASSYRDFHGYTF,TGTGCCAGCAGTTACCGGGACTTCCATGGCTACACCTTC
TRBV27,TRBJ1-2,.,.,CASSLRQWTNYGYTF,TGTGCCAGCAGTTTACGGCAGTGGACTAACTATGGCTACACCTTC
TRBV6-1,TRBJ2-6,TRBD2,few,CASRRGGSGANVLTF,TGTGCCAGCAGAAGGGGAGGGTCTGGGGCCAACGTCCTGACTTTC
TRBV27,TRBJ1-4,.,once,CASSFRARYGEKLFF,TGTGCCAGCAGTTTTCGCGCACGTTATGGCGAAAAACTGTTTTTT
TRBV9,TRBJ2-3,.,.,CASSSGTYFISDTQYF,TGTGCCAGCAGTTCCGGGACTTATTTTATCTCCGATACGCAGTATTTT
TRBV5-1,TRBJ2-7,.,.,CASSLGARASEQYF,TGCGCCAGCAGCTTGGGGGCCAGGGCGAGCGAGCAGTACTTC
TRBV5-1,TRBJ2-7,TRBD1,.,CASSPGQAEQYF,TGCGCCAGCAGCCCCGGACAGGCCGAGCAGTACTTC
TRBV20-1,TRBJ2-2,.,few,CSARTQAAPQTGELFF,TGCAGTGCTAGAACCCAGGCGGCGCCCCAGACCGGGGAGCTGTTTTTT
TRBV7-9,TRBJ2-1,TRBD2,few,CASSTSGIYEQFF,TGTGCCAGCAGTACTAGCGGGATCTATGAGCAGTTCTTC
TRBV29-1,TRBJ2-3,.,few,CSVDQGATDTQYF,TGCAGCGTTGACCAGGGAGCCACAGATACGCAGTATTTT
TRBV5-6,TRBJ2-3,.,few,CASSSPVDTQYF,TGTGCCAGCAGCTCTCCGGTGGATACGCAGTATTTT
TRBV27,TRBJ1-1,TRBD1,few,CASSATMTGASGEAFF,TGTGCCAGCAGTGCCACGATGACAGGGGCATCGGGTGAAGCTTTCTTT
TRBV5-1,TRBJ2-2,.,many,CASSPHNTGELFF,TGCGCCAGCAGCCCTCATAACACCGGGGAGCTGTTTTTT
TRBV20-1,TRBJ2-7,.,.,CSASNSGHTYEQYF,TGCAGTGCCAGTAATTCAGGACACACCTACGAGCAGTACTTC
TRBV20-1,TRBJ1-1,.,few,CSARKGGRGTEAFF,TGCAGTGCGCGAAAAGGCGGAAGGGGCACTGAAGCTTTCTTT
TRBV7-2,TRBJ2-3,.,.,CASSPGGLSADTQYF,TGTGCCAGCAGCCCCGGGGGGCTATCCGCAGATACGCAGTATTTT
TRBV20-1,TRBJ2-5,.,.,CSASRAPETQYF,TGCAGTGCTAGCAGGGCCCCAGAGACCCAGTACTTC
TRBV7-8,TRBJ2-3,.,.,CASSLRDSTQYF,TGTGCCAGCAGCTTACGAGACAGTACGCAGTATTTT
TRBV3-1,TRBJ2-5,TRBD2,.,CASSQRTSGGSRTQYF,TGTGCCAGCAGCCAACGGACTAGCGGGGGCTCCAGGACCCAGTACTTC
TRBV7-9,TRBJ2-7,.,.,CASSFRVDYEQYF,TGTGCCAGCAGCTTCCGGGTAGACTACGAGCAGTACTTC
TRBV5-1,TRBJ2-1,.,.,CASSFGGPINEQFF,TGCGCCAGCAGCTTCGGGGGGCCGATCAATGAGCAGTTCTTC
TRBV15,TRBJ2-1,.,.,CATSRRTAAGNEQFF,TGTGCCACCAGCAGGCGGACCGCGGCCGGCAATGAGCAGTTCTTC
TRBV5-5,TRBJ1-2,.,.,CASSLTPNYGYTF,TGTGCCAGCAGCTTGACCCCTAACTATGGCTACACCTTC
TRBV10-3,TRBJ2-1,TRBD2,few,CAISDRGSGGNNEQFF,TGTGCCATCAGTGATAGGGGGTCGGGAGGGAACAATGAGCAGTTCTTC